Below are 12 T cell receptor beta chains sequenced from a single sample in a study of blood T cell repertoires in COVID-19. Clones were sequenced by immunoSEQ multiplex PCR, and TCRdb holds only the in-frame ones, with some missing. The sample lists under 400,000 clones, approximately 87% occurring once. Sequenced input: PBMCs or T cells enriched from blood (not recorded which). These receptors were taken from a man in his forties in a cohort exposed to, infected with or recovered from COVID-19 (not recorded which).

This sequence joins TRBV11-2 and TRBJ1-3, with 7 nucleotides matching TRBD1. V dropped 5 bases and J dropped 0; count of bases not matched to a gene: 7. This CDR3 has 16 residues. Germline V CDR1 and CDR2: SGHAT, FQNNGV. The CDR3 DNA reads as TGTGCCAGCAGCCTGGGACAGCTGAGCTCTGGAAACACCATATATTTT. It is translated as CASSLGQLSSGNTIYF.

This chain joins TRBV2 and TRBJ2-4; no clear D. Germline assignment: CDR1 SNHLY and CDR2 FYNNEI. V lost 8 bases and J 5 bases, leaving 7 bases between the germline ends. The length of the CDR3 is 11 residues. CDR3 in DNA: TGTGCCAGCCTGGGCCAAAACATTCAGTACTTC. Residues: CASLGQNIQYF.

The chain couples TRBV19 to TRBJ1-5; D is unresolved. The CDR3 sequence is 15 residues long. The germline V gene has CDR1 LNHDA and CDR2 SQIVND (reference sequence). V shed 8 bases and J shed 5 bases, with 19 bases lying between them. The CDR3 DNA sequence: TGTGCCAGTTCCTCATTGGAGGGCTCCCATCAGCCCCAGCATTTT. Translating gives CASSSLEGSHQPQHF.

This chain uses TRBV2 with TRBJ2-2, with D tentatively TRBD2 (6 bases). The CDR3 is 15 residues long. Trimming removed 7 bases at V and 2 bases at J, with 14 bases between. In germline, CDR1 is SNHLY, CDR2 FYNNEI. CDR3 in amino acids: CASNLGTPNTGELFF. The CDR3 DNA follows: TGTGCCAGCAACCTAGGGACTCCTAACACCGGGGAGCTGTTTTTT.

This rearrangement joins TRBV6-6 to TRBJ2-5; 9 bases fit TRBD1. CDR3 length equals 14 residues. The trim removed 5 bases at V and 2 bases at J, leaving 3 bases unmatched. CDR1 MNHNY and CDR2 SVGAGI come from the germline V gene (reference sequence). The CDR3 reads CASSQQGAQETQYF. The DNA for the CDR3 is TGTGCCAGCAGTCAACAGGGGGCTCAAGAGACCCAGTACTTC.

The CDR3 DNA follows: TGTGCCATCAGTGAACCCACCGGGACAGGGGTGGGTGGCTACACCTTC. As protein: CAISEPTGTGVGGYTF. The V gene is TRBV10-3, the J gene TRBJ1-2; TRBD1 agrees at 10 bases. Germline CDR1 ENHRY, CDR2 SYGVKD. The junction had 11 bases not matched to a gene; V was cut back by 3 bases and J by 7 bases. CDR3 length: 16 amino acids.

This chain links TRBV7-8 with TRBJ2-7, with TRBD1 matching over 7 bases. The germline V gene encodes CDR1 SGHVS and CDR2 FQNEAQ. The CDR3 length is 15 residues. The J segment lost 5 bases and the V segment lost 5 bases, leaving 12 bases of the junction unmatched. CDR3 region: CASSLQGSVSNEQYF. CDR3 coding DNA: TGTGCCAGCAGCCTACAGGGGAGCGTCTCTAACGAGCAGTACTTC.

This chain uses TRBV5-1 with TRBJ2-1; TRBD2 matches 7 bases. Germline CDR1 and CDR2: SGHRS and YFSETQ. The length of the CDR3 is 12 residues. The J segment lost 5 bases and the V segment lost 7 bases, leaving 3 bases of the junction unmatched. CDR3 DNA sequence: TGCGCCAGCGCTAGCGGCAACAATGAGCAGTTCTTC. It encodes CASASGNNEQFF.

This chain joins TRBV15 and TRBJ1-4; D is ambiguous. CDR3 size: 16 residues. Germline CDR1 is LNHNV and CDR2 is YYDKDF (reference sequence). Trimming removed 0 bases from V and 0 bases from J, with 8 bases in between. This CDR3 is CATSREKTTTNEKLFF. The CDR3 DNA reads as TGTGCCACCAGCAGAGAGAAAACTACAACTAATGAAAAACTGTTTTTT. Full variable domain (outside the CDR3, taken from reference TRBV15 and TRBJ1-4): DAMVIQNPRYQVTQFGKPVTLSCSQTLNHNVMYWYQQKSSQAPKLLFHYYDKDFNNEADTPDNFQSRRPNTSFCFLDIRSPGLGDTAMYLCATSREKTTTNEKLFFGSGTQLSVL.

The chain is built from TRBV5-1 and TRBJ1-2, with TRBD1 as a possible D gene (6 bases). The V gene's germline CDR1 is SGHRS and CDR2 YFSETQ. Trimming shortened V by 7 bases and J by 8 bases, and 15 bases separated the two germline ends. The CDR3 is 12 residues long. CDR3 bases: TGCGCCAGCCGGGTCCAGGGGCTAGGCTACACCTTC. Translated: CASRVQGLGYTF.

J is TRBJ1-5 and V is TRBV6-5; a weak D match, TRBD1 (6 bases). V was cut by 4 bases and J by 6 bases, with 10 bases left in between. This CDR3 region has 13 residues. Looked up from germline, CDR1 is MNHEY and CDR2 is SVGAGI. The CDR3 loop reads CASSWDIFQPQHF. The CDR3 coding sequence is TGTGCCAGCAGTTGGGACATTTTTCAGCCCCAGCATTTT.

The V call is TRBV19, the J call TRBJ1-5, with 8 bases lining up with TRBD1. Germline V gene sequence: CDR1 LNHDA, CDR2 SQIVND (reference sequence). The CDR3 consists of 16 residues. V was pared by 2 bases and J by 2 bases, with 5 bases of the junction left unmatched. Here the CDR3 reads CASSIQGAGGNQPQHF. The CDR3 DNA is TGTGCCAGTAGTATACAGGGGGCAGGTGGCAATCAGCCCCAGCATTTT.